This TCR beta chain was found in a study of blood T cell repertoires in COVID-19. Clones were read by immunoSEQ multiplex PCR, and TCRdb kept only the in-frame ones, dropping some. The sample includes 250,000 to 350,000 clones, about 90% of them seen just once. This clone was counted a single time. Grouping used clinical history reported by participants in a survey and questionnaire. This CDR3 has 12 residues. Germline V gives CDR1 LNHNV, CDR2 YYDKDF (reference sequence). Between the trimmed V and J ends, which lost 0 bases and 7 bases, there was a span of 6 bases. This receptor was taken from a woman aged 18-29 years with acute COVID-19. The chain combines TRBV15 with TRBJ1-1, with TRBD1 as a possible D gene (5 bases). Material for sequencing was PBMCs or T cells enriched from blood (not recorded which). The CDR3 nucleotides read TGTGCCACCAGCAGAGAAGGGGTTGAAGCTTTCTTT. Its translation: CATSREGVEAFF.